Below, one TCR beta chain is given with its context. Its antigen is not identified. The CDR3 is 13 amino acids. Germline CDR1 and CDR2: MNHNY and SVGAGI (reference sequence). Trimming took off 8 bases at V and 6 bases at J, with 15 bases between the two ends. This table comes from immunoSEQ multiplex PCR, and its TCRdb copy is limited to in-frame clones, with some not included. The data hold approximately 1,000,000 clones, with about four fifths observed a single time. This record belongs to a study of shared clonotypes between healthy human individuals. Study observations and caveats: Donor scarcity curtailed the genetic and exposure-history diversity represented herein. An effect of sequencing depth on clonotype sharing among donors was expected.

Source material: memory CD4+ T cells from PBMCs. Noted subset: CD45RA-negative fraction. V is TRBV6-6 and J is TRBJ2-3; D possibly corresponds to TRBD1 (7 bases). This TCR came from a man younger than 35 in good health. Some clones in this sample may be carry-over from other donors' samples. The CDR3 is CASPSPGGDTQYF. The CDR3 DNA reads TGTGCCAGCCCATCCCCAGGGGGGGATACGCAGTATTTT.